The present TCR beta chain was sequenced within a study of blood T cell repertoires in COVID-19. Study as a whole: Acute and convalescent COVID-19 specimens originated in the United States, Italy and Spain. Nucleic acid was either cDNA or gDNA, and it came from T cells, B-cell-depleted T cells, or PBMCs.

Authors' methods: Using reference gene primer amplification, nucleated cell counts were estimated. Clones were sequenced by immunoSEQ multiplex PCR, and TCRdb holds only the in-frame ones, with some missing. D and trimming were read from the DNA, whereas the V and J calls and clone size are those reported in that table. This table holds about 170,000 clones, around 85% found once. Seattle patients were enrolled during active infection and followed longitudinally. Germline-derived CDR1 and CDR2 are SGDLS and YYNGEE. The V gene lost 0 bases and the J gene lost 3 bases, with 15 bases spanning the gap. The CDR3 sequence is 16 residues long.

This clonotype was obtained from a woman of 80 years or more with COVID-19, enrolled during active disease. Sequenced: peripheral blood. This rearrangement joins TRBV9 to TRBJ1-1, with unresolved D. The CDR3 loop reads CASSVDPWQVDTEAFF. The CDR3 region has the DNA TGTGCCAGCAGCGTAGACCCGTGGCAGGTGGACACTGAAGCTTTCTTT.